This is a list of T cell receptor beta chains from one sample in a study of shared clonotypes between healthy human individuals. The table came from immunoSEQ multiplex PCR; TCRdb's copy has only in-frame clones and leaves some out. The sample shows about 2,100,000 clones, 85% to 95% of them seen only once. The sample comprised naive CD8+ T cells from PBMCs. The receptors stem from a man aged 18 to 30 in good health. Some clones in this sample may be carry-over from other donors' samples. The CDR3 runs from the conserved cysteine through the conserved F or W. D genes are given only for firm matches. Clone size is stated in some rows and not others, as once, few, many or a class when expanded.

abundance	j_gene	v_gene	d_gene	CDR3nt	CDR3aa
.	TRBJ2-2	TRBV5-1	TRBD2	TGCGCCAGCAGCTTGTATCCGCGGGAGGCCGGGGAGCTGTTTTTT	CASSLYPREAGELFF
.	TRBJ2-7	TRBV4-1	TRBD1	TGCGCCAGCAGCCAAGGGACAGGAGAAGCCTACGAGCAGTACTTC	CASSQGTGEAYEQYF
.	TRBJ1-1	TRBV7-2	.	TGTGCCAGCAGCCTCCGGGGCTCTGGGACTGAAGCTTTCTTT	CASSLRGSGTEAFF
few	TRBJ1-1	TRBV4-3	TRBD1	TGCGCCAGCAGCCAACGACAGGGGACTGAAGCTTTCTTT	CASSQRQGTEAFF
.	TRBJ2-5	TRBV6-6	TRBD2	TGTGCCAGCAGTTACGGCGGGGGGCGAGAGACCCAGTACTTC	CASSYGGGRETQYF
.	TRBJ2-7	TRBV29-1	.	TGCAGCGTTGGGTCCGGGACCTCAAGATGGTACGAGCAGTACTTC	CSVGSGTSRWYEQYF
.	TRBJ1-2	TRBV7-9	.	TGTGCCAGCAGCGAACCGTTTGTTGTAGGTAGCTATGGCTACACCTTC	CASSEPFVVGSYGYTF
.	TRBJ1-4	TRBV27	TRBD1	TGTGCCAGCAGTCCGACAGGGGTGGGCGAAAAACTGTTTTTT	CASSPTGVGEKLFF
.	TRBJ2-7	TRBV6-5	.	TGTGCCAGCAGTTACTCGAAGGGCCCTTACTACGAGCAGTACTTC	CASSYSKGPYYEQYF
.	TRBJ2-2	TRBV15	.	TGTGCCACCAGCAGTGCCGATTTAGGGGGAGGGCCATCCGGGGAGCTGTTTTTT	CATSSADLGGGPSGELFF
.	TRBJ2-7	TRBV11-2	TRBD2	TGTGCCAGTCTAGGCGTTCGGGGCGGGACCCGGGGGGACGAGCAGTACTTC	CASLGVRGGTRGDEQYF
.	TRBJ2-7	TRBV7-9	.	TGTGCCAGCAGCTTACAGGTTTTCGAGTACGAGCAGTACTTC	CASSLQVFEYEQYF
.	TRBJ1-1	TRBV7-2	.	TGTGCCAGCAGCTTTGCGAACACTGAAGCTTTCTTT	CASSFANTEAFF
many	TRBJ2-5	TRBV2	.	TGTGCCAGTTTTGAGAGGGTTGAGACCCAGTACTTC	CASFERVETQYF
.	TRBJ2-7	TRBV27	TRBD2	TGTGCCAGCAGTGCCGACACTAGCGGGACTGTGTACGAGCAGTACTTC	CASSADTSGTVYEQYF
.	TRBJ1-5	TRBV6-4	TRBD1	TGTGCCAGCAGCAACAGGGGGCGCATCAAGCCCCAGCATTTT	CASSNRGRIKPQHF
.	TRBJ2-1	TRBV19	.	TGTGCCAGTAGTATAAGGGGCAATGAGCAGTTCTTC	CASSIRGNEQFF
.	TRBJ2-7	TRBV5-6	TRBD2	TGTGCCAGCAGGACTAGCGGGATTTACGAGCAGTACTTC	CASRTSGIYEQYF
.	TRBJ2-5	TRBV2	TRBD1	TGTGCCAGCGAGTCCAGGGGGCCCCAAGAGACCCAGTACTTC	CASESRGPQETQYF
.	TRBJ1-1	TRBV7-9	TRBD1	TGTGCCAGCAGCCCAATATACAGGGGGCTGGGGGCTTTCTTT	CASSPIYRGLGAFF
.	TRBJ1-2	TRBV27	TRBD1	TGTGCCAGCAGTTCCCTACTCGACAGGGGCTATGGCTACACCTTC	CASSSLLDRGYGYTF
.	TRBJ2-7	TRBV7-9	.	TGTGCCAGCAGCGGTTCGGGACCGCGACGGGTAATGTACGAGCAGTACTTC	CASSGSGPRRVMYEQYF
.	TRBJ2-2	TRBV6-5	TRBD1	TGTGCCAGCAGTTTCTACAGGGGACCTGGGGAGCTGTTTTTT	CASSFYRGPGELFF
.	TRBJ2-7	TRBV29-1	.	TGCAGCGTTGAAGGGAGGGGGGGCGGTTACGAGCAGTACTTC	CSVEGRGGGYEQYF
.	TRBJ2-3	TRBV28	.	TGTGCCAGCAGTTTATCTCCAGATACGCAGTATTTT	CASSLSPDTQYF
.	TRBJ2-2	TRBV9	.	TGTGCCAGCAGCGTAGCTACGGGTGGTACTCGAACCGGGGAGCTGTTTTTT	CASSVATGGTRTGELFF
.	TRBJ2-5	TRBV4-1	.	TGCGCCAGCAGCCAAGACAGGCGGGAGACCCAGTACTTC	CASSQDRRETQYF
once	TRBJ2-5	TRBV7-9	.	TGTGCCAGCAGGGGGGACCTCCAAGAGACCCAGTACTTC	CASRGDLQETQYF
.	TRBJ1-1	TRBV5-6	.	TGTGCCAGCAGCTTGGGAGGGCTTTCTGAAGCTTTCTTT	CASSLGGLSEAFF
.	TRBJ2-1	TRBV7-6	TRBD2	TGTGCCAGCAGACGTCTGGCAAGGGGGACTAGCTCCTACAATGAGCAGTTCTTC	CASRRLARGTSSYNEQFF
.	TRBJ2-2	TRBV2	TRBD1	TGTGCCAGCAGTGGTCGCCGGGACAGGGCGAACACCGGGGAGCTGTTTTTT	CASSGRRDRANTGELFF
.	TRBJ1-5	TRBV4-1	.	TGCGCCAGCAGCCTAGCGGGGTCTCTCAATCAGCCCCAGCATTTT	CASSLAGSLNQPQHF
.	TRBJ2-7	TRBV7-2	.	TGTGCCAGCAGCTGGGGGCTGACTAGTACGAATCCCTACGAGCAGTACTTC	CASSWGLTSTNPYEQYF
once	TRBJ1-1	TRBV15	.	TGTGCCACCAGCACCAGCCGCACTGAAGCTTTCTTT	CATSTSRTEAFF
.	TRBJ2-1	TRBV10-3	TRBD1	TGTGCCATCAGTGAGTCGGAAATTAGGACAGGGAAATATGAGCAGTTCTTC	CAISESEIRTGKYEQFF
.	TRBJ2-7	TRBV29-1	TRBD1	TGCAGCGTCGCTAGCACAGGGGTCCTCTCCTACGAGCAGTACTTC	CSVASTGVLSYEQYF
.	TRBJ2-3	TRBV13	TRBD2	TGTGCCAGCAGCTTTATAACGAGCGGGAGTGGAGATACGCAGTATTTT	CASSFITSGSGDTQYF
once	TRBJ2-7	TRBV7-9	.	TGTGCCAGCAGCTTAGGGGCCAGCGTCACCTACGAGCAGTACTTC	CASSLGASVTYEQYF
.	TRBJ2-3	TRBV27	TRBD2	TGTGCCAGCAGTCCCCCTCGCCACGTCGGGAGGCTTTTGGTCGGGGATACGCAGTATTTT	CASSPPRHVGRLLVGDTQYF
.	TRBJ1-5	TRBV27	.	TGTGCCAGCAGTTACGGCAGGGGTAATCAGCCCCAGCATTTT	CASSYGRGNQPQHF
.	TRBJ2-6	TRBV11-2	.	TGTGCCAGCAGTTTACCACCGACAGTTTCTGGGGCCAACGTCCTGACTTTC	CASSLPPTVSGANVLTF
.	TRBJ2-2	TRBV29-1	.	TGCAGCGGGAGGGGCGACACCGGGGAGCTGTTTTTT	CSGRGDTGELFF
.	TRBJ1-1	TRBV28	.	TGTGCCAGCAGTCACCGTGGAACGAACACTGAAGCTTTCTTT	CASSHRGTNTEAFF
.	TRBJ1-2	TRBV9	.	TGTGCCAGCAGCGGGGGCAGACCCTACCACAACTATGGCTACACCTTC	CASSGGRPYHNYGYTF
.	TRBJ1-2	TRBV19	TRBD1	TGTGCCAGTAGTATTCGGGACAGGGGATACTATGGCTACACCTTC	CASSIRDRGYYGYTF
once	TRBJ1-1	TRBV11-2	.	TGTGCCAGCAGCCCCGTGGGCGTGAAGTGGGAAGCTTTCTTT	CASSPVGVKWEAFF
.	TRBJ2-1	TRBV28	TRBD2	TGTGCCAGCACCCTGGGACTAGGAGTAAGAGATGAGCAGTTCTTC	CASTLGLGVRDEQFF